The sequence of this T cell receptor beta chain was determined in a study of high-grade serous ovarian cancer treatment subgroups. At the level of the study: Samples averaged approximately 15,000 reads and several thousand unique TCR beta rearrangements.

The tumor samples were collected prior to definitive surgery or chemotherapy. Repertoires were generated with immunoSEQ multiplex PCR, while TCRdb's copy carries only in-frame clones and drops some. This sample carries more than 600 clones, roughly 80% of them seen once, and the ten largest clones take about 9.9%. The study, taken as a whole, reports: Spatial context was lost because tumors were sequenced in bulk.

From germline, CDR1 is LNHNV and CDR2 YYDKDF (reference sequence). CDR3 length: 17 residues. Unmatched junction bases numbered 6, after V lost 1 base and J lost 2 bases. This clone was found once. The target antigen is unknown. The specimen was tumor tissue. This receptor was obtained from a human donor with high-grade serous ovarian cancer. The chain employs TRBV15 and TRBJ1-2; 11 bases match TRBD1. The CDR3 is CATSRGGQGVRNYGYTF. CDR3 in DNA: TGTGCCACCAGCAGAGGGGGACAGGGGGTTAGAAACTATGGCTACACCTTC.